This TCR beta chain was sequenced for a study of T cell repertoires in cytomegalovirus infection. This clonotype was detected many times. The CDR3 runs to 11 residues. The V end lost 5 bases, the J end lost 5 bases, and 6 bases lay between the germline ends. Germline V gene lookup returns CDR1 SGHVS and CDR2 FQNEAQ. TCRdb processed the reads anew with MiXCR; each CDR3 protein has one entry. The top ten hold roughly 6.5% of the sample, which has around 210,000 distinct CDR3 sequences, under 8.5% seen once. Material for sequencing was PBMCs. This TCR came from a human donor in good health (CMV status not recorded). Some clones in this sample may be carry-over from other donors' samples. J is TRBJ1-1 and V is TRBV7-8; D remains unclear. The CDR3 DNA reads TGTGCCAGCAGCAAGAAGACTGAAGCTTTCTTT. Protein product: CASSKKTEAFF.